This record covers a single T cell receptor (beta chain). This clone was observed a single time. Its antigen is not yet known. Base quality data are lacking; no much larger clone is found one base away. The source of the sample is a study of cytotoxic CD8 clonotypes in ibrutinib-treated CLL listed by TCRdb under 2021. In the study overall: In this cohort, around 14 patients were treatment-naive and some 10 were relapsed/refractory, while some 18 had unmutated IGHV. Cryopreserved peripheral blood mononuclear cells were collected before treatment, at response, and at either disease progression or sustained remission. Responses were partial in some 24 patients and complete in 2; after median approximately 67 months follow-up, about 14 stayed in remission and approximately twelve progressed. Every remission and progressive disease sample was obtained while ibrutinib was still being received by the patients. Longitudinal samples were available for about 30% of the roughly 86 trial participants. Response samples were taken after a median of 12 months on treatment, ranging from about 6 to 40 months. An average of around 250,000 productive templates and 94,082 productive rearrangements was obtained per sample.

On a MiSeq, deep resolution sequencing aimed for a depth between 1 in 1 million and 1 in 200,000 T cells, with each clonotype covered around 9.2x on average. The immunoSEQ hsTCRB Kit was used to generate the TCR beta libraries. Concerning the study's data processing: Data were analyzed with ImmunoSEQ Data Assistant and ImmunoSEQ Analyzer, with V, D and J genes assigned per IMGT definitions. Clonality was computed as one minus normalized Shannon entropy of productive rearrangement frequencies, ranging from 0 to 1. Only overrepresented clonotypes making up at least 0.05% of each patient's repertoire were included in the public clonotype analysis. Approximately 13 age-matched healthy donor repertoires from immuneACCESS served as clonality controls. Imported from immuneACCESS, the table was reduced by TCRdb to in-frame sequences with V and J called. These copies leave out some clones; in studies compared against another copy, an unresolved V gene accounts for under half, and the cause of the remainder is not known. For V, J and clone size, that table is used; D and trimming come from the DNA. The sample table holds about 150,000 clones, of which 79% were seen once. The ten largest account for 13% of the sample.

Broad study findings and their caveats: Baseline clonality was found to be higher than that of age-matched healthy donors and was strongly correlated with circulating CD8+ T-cell counts. Lymph node repertoires were not examined, and the timing of sampling was not matched between patients in sustained remission and those whose disease progressed. Clonality rose at ibrutinib response, remained stable during sustained remission, and dropped back toward baseline at progression. Public clonotypes were rare and either shrank or stayed stable during treatment, and the rise in clonality at ibrutinib response reflected expansion of private clonotypes.

According to the study, the label for this sample's time point signals: about 11 months on ibrutinib. For TCR beta library preparation, approximately 2 micrograms of genomic DNA were isolated from cryopreserved PBMCs. Longitudinal blood samples from CLL patients receiving ibrutinib monotherapy were subjected to high-throughput TCR beta sequencing. Patients were enrolled in a phase 2 open-label single-center ibrutinib monotherapy trial. The specimen comprised PBMCs, sampled after 12 months of ibrutinib treatment. This clonotype originated in a human donor with chronic lymphocytic leukemia.

The DNA sequence follows: TGTGCCAGCAGTTACCGAAATTACAATGAGCAGTTCTTC. Its translation reads: CASSYRNYNEQFF. The V gene is TRBV6-5 and the J gene is TRBJ2-1, with the identity of the D gene unclear. The CDR3, cysteine through phenylalanine, is 13 amino acids long. Kept here is only the CDR3 DNA, which spans 39 bases and is read in frame from base 1. Cut back by 2 bases and 4 bases, the V and J ends lie 6 bases apart. The germline V gene gives CDR1 as MNHEY and CDR2 as SVGAGI.